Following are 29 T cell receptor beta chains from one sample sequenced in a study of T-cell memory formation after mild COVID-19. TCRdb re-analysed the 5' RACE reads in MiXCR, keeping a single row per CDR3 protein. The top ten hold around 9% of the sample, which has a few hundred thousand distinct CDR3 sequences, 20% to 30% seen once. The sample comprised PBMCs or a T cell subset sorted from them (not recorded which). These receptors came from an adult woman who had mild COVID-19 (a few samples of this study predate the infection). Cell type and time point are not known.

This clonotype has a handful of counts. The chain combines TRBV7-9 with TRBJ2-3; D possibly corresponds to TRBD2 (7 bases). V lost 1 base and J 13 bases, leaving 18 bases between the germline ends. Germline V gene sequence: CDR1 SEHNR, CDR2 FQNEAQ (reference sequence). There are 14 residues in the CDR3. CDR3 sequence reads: CASSLGVTGGAEYF. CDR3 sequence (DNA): TGTGCCAGCAGCTTAGGCGTTACGGGGGGCGCCGAGTATTTT.

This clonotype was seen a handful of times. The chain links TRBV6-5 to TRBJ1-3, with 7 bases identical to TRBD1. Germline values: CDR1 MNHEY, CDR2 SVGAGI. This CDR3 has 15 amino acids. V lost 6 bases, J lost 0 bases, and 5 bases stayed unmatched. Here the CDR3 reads CASRDRSYSGNTIYF. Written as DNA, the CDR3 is TGTGCCAGCAGGGACAGGTCTTACTCTGGAAACACCATATATTTT.

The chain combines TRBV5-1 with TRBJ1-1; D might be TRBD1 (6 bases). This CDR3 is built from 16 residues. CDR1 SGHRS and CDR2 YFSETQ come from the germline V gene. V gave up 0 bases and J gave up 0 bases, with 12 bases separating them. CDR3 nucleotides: TGCGCCAGCAGCTTGGCGGCAGGGGTGATGAACACTGAAGCTTTCTTT. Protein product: CASSLAAGVMNTEAFF.

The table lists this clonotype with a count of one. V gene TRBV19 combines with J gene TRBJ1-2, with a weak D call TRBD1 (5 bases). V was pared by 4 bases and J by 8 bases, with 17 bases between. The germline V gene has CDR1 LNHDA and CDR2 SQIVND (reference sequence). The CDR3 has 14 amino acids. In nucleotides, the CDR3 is TGTGCCAGTAGTACGAGGGACTTACACTCCGGCTACACCTTC. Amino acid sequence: CASSTRDLHSGYTF.

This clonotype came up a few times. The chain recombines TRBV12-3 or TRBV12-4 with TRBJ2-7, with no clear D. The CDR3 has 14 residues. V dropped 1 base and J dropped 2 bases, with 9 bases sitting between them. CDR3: CASSLVPGTYEQYF. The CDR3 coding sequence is TGTGCCAGCAGTTTAGTTCCAGGCACCTACGAGCAGTACTTC.

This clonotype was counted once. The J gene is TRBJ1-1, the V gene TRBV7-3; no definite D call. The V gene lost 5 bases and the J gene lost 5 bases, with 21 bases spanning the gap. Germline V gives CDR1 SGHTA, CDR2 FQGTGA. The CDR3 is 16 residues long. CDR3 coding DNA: TGTGCCAGCAGCCCGCAACGAGTCAAGGTGGGGACTGAAGCTTTCTTT. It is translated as CASSPQRVKVGTEAFF. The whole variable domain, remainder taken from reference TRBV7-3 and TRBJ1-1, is GAGVSQTPSNKVTEKGKYVELRCDPISGHTALYWYRQSLGQGPEFLIYFQGTGAADDSGLPNDRFFAVRPEGSVSTLKIQRTERGDSAVYLCASSPQRVKVGTEAFFGQGTRLTVV.

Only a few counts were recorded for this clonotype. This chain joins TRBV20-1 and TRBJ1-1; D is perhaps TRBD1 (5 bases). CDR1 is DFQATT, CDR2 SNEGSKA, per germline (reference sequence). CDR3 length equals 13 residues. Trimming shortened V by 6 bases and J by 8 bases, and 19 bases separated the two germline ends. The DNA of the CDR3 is TGCAGTGCCGGAGGGGAGAGGTTTTTCGAAGCTTTCTTT. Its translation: CSAGGERFFEAFF.

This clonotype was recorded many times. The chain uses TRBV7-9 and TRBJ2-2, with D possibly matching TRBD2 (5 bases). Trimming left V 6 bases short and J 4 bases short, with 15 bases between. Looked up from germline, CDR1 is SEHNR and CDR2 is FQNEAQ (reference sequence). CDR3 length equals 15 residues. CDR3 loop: CASSLLDRPTGELFF. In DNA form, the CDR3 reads TGTGCCAGCAGTCTACTAGATAGGCCCACCGGGGAGCTGTTTTTT. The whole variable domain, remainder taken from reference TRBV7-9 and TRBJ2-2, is DTGVSQNPRHKITKRGQNVTFRCDPISEHNRLYWYRQTLGQGPEFLTYFQNEAQLEKSRLLSDRFSAERPKGSFSTLEIQRTEQGDSAMYLCASSLLDRPTGELFFGEGSRLTVL.

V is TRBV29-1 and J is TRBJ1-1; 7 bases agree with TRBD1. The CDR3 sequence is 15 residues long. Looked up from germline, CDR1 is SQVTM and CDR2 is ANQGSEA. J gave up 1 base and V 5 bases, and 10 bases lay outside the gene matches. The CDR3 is CSVPGQPPRNTEAFF. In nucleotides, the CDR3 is TGCAGCGTTCCGGGACAGCCTCCGCGGAACACTGAAGCTTTCTTT.

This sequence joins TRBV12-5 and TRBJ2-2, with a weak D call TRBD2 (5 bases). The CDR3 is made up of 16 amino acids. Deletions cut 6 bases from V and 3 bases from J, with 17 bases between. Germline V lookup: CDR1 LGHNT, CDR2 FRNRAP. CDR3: CASGNSRGADTGELFF. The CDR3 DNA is TGTGCTAGTGGCAACTCCCGCGGAGCGGACACCGGGGAGCTGTTTTTT.

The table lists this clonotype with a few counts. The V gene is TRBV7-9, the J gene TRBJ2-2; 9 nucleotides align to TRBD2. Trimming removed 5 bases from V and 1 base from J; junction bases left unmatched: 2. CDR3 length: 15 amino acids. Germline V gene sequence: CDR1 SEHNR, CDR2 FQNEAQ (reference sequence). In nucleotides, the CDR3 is TGTGCCAGCAGCCGACTAGCGGTGAACACCGGGGAGCTGTTTTTT. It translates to CASSRLAVNTGELFF.

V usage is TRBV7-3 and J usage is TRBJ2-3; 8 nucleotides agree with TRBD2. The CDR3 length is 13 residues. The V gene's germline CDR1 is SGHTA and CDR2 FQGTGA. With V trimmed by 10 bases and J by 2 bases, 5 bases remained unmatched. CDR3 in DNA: TGTGCCACCGGAGCGGGGGCCACAGATACGCAGTATTTT. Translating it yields CATGAGATDTQYF.

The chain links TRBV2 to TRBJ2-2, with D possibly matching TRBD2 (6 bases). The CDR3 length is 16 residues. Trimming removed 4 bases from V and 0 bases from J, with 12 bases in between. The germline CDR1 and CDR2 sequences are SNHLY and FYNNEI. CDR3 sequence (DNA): TGTGCCAGCAGTGTAGTGCGGGGCGCGAACACCGGGGAGCTGTTTTTT. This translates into CASSVVRGANTGELFF.

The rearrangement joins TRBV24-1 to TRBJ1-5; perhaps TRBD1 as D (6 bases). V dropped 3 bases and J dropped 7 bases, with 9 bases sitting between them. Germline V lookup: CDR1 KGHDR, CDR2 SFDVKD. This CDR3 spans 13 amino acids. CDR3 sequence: CATSDGTTQPQHF. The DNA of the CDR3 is TGTGCCACCAGTGATGGGACAACCCAGCCCCAGCATTTT.

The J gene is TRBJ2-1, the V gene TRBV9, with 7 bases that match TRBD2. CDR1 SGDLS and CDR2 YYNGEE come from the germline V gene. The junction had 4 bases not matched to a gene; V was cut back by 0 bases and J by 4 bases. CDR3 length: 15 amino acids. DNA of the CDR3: TGTGCCAGCAGCGTAGGGGTCGGGGGGTACAATGAGCAGTTCTTC. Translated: CASSVGVGGYNEQFF.

CDR3: CASSQSLEGITDTQYF. CDR3 bases: TGCGCCAGCAGTCAATCCTTAGAGGGGATCACAGATACGCAGTATTTT. This chain joins TRBV23-1 and TRBJ2-3; perhaps D is TRBD1 or TRBD2 (5 bases each). TRBV23-1 is an ORF; its function is uncertain. Between the trimmed V and J ends, which lost 0 bases and 2 bases, there was a span of 12 bases. The length of the CDR3 is 16 residues.

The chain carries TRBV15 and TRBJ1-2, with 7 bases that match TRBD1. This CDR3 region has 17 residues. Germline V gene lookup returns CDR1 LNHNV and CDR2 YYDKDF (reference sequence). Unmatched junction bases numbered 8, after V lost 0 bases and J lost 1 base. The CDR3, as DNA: TGTGCCACCAGCAGAGATATCGGGACAGAAAATAACTATGGCTACACCTTC. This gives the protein CATSRDIGTENNYGYTF.

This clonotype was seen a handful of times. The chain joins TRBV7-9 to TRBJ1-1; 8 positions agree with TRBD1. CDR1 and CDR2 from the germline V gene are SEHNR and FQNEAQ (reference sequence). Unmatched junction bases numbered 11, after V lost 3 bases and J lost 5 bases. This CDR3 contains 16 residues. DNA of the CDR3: TGTGCCAGCAGCTTGGGGCAGGGGGCGGAGACGACTGAAGCTTTCTTT. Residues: CASSLGQGAETTEAFF.

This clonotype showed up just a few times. The CDR3 spells CASSDERTSRFYEQFF. The CDR3 coding sequence is TGCGCCAGCAGCGATGAGAGGACATCCCGGTTCTATGAGCAGTTCTTC. J is TRBJ2-1 and V is TRBV5-1, with D maybe TRBD1 (5 bases). Between the trimmed V and J ends, which lost 4 bases and 8 bases, there was a span of 22 bases. The CDR3 sequence is 16 residues long. The germline V gene has CDR1 SGHRS and CDR2 YFSETQ.

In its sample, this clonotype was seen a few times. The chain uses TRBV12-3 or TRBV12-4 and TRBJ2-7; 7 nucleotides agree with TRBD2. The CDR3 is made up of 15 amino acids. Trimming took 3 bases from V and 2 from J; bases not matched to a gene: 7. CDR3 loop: CASSFTSGDAYEQYF. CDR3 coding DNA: TGTGCCAGCAGTTTCACAAGCGGGGACGCCTACGAGCAGTACTTC.

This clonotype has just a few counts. CDR3 region: CAKRGTDYGYTF. The CDR3 nucleotides read TGTGCCAAGCGAGGGACCGACTATGGCTACACCTTC. This rearrangement joins TRBV2 to TRBJ1-2; TRBD1 is a possible D gene (5 bases). The germline V and J ends were trimmed by 10 bases and 3 bases, with 12 bases remaining between them. Per the germline V gene, CDR1 is SNHLY and CDR2 is FYNNEI. The CDR3 length is 12 residues.

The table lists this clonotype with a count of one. CDR3 amino acids: CSARGQGAGGYTF. For the CDR3, the DNA is TGCAGTGCTAGGGGACAGGGGGCCGGTGGCTACACCTTC. V and J are TRBV20-1 and TRBJ1-2; 12 bases map to TRBD1. CDR3 length equals 13 residues. Trimming removed 3 bases from V and 7 bases from J; junction bases left unmatched: 3. Per germline, CDR1 DFQATT and CDR2 SNEGSKA (reference sequence).

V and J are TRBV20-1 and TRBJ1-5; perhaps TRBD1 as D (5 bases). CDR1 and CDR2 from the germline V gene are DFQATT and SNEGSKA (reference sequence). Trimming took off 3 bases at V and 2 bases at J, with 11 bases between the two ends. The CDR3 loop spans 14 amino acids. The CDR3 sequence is CSASVQGGNQPQHF. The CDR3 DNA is TGCAGTGCTAGTGTCCAGGGCGGCAATCAGCCCCAGCATTTT.

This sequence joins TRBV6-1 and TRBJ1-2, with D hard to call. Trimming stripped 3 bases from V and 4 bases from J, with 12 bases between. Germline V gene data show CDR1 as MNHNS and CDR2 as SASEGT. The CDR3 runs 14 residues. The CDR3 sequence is CASSDQGQFYGYTF. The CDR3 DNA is TGTGCCAGCAGTGATCAAGGGCAGTTCTATGGCTACACCTTC.

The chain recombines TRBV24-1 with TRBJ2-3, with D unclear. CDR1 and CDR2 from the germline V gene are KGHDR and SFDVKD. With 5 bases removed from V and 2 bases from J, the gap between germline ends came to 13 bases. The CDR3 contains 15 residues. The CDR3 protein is CATSAKTPFTDTQYF. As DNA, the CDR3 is TGTGCCACCAGTGCCAAGACTCCTTTCACAGATACGCAGTATTTT.

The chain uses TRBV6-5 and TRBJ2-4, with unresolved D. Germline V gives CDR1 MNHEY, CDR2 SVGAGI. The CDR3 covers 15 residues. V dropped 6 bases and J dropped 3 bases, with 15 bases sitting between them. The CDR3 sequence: CASRPPAPGKNIQYF. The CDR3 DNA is TGTGCCAGCAGACCTCCGGCCCCGGGCAAAAACATTCAGTACTTC.

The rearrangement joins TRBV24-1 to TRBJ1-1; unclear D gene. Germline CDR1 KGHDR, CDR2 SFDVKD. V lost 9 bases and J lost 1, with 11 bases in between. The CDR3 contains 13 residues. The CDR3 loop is CATSSWGNTEAFF. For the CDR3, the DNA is TGTGCCACCTCCTCTTGGGGGAACACTGAAGCTTTCTTT.

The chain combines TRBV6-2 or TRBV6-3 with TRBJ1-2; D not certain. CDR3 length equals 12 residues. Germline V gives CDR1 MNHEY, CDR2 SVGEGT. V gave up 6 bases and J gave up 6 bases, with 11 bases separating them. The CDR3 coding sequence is TGTGCCAGCAGCCCCTTCGCCGATGGCTACACCTTC. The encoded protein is CASSPFADGYTF.

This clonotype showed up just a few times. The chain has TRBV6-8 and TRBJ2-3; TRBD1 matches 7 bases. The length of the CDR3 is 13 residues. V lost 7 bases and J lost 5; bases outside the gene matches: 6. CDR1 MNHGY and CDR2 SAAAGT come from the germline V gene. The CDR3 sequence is CASMGTAKDTQYF. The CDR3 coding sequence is TGTGCCAGCATGGGGACAGCAAAAGATACGCAGTATTTT.